The T cell receptor (beta chain) described here comes from a study of blood T cell repertoires in COVID-19. Study details: Sources were T cells, B-cell-depleted T cells, or PBMCs; the material itself was cDNA or gDNA.

This clone was recorded once. Authors' methods: Amplified reference gene primers provided the basis for estimating nucleated cell counts. Here immunoSEQ multiplex PCR was the method, and the copy in TCRdb shows in-frame clones only, minus some. That table furnishes V, J and clone size, whereas the DNA furnished D and trimming. This table holds about 99,000 clones, 70% to 90% found once. V was clipped by 5 bases and J by 9 bases, with 14 bases between them. The CDR3 length is 13 residues. Sequenced: peripheral blood. The chain is built from TRBV12-3 or TRBV12-4 and TRBJ2-4; no clear D gene. This TCR was sampled from a man aged 50 or older in a cohort sampled during active COVID-19. The CDR3: CASSPRSPGIQYF. Here the CDR3 DNA reads TGTGCCAGCAGTCCCCGCTCACCCGGCATTCAGTACTTC.